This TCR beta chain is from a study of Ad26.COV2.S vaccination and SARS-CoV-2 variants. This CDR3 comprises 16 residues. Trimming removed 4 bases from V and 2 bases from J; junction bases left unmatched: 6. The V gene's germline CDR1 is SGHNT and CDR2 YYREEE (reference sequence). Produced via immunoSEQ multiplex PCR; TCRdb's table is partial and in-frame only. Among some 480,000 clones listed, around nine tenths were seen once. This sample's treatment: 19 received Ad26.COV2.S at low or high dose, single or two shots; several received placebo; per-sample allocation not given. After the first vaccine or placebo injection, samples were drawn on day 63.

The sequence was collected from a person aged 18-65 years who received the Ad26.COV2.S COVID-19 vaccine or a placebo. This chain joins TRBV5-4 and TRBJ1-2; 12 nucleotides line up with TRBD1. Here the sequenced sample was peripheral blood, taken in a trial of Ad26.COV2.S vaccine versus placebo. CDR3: CASSPGQGARNYGYTF. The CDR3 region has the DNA TGTGCCAGCAGCCCGGGACAGGGGGCAAGAAACTATGGCTACACCTTC.